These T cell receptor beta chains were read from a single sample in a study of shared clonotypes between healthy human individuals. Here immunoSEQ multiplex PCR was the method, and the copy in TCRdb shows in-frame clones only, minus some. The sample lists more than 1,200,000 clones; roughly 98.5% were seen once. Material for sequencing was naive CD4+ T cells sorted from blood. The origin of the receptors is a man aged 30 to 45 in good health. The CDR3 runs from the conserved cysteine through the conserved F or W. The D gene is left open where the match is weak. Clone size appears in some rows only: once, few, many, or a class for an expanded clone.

CDR3 DNA: TGTGCCAGCAGTTACTCGAAATGGGCGTCCTACGAGCAGTACTTC
CDR3 protein: CASSYSKWASYEQYF
D gene: -
J gene: TRBJ2-7
V gene: TRBV6-5
clone size: -

CDR3 DNA: TGTGCCAGCAGCGTCACGTCGGGACTAGCGGTGAAGGGAGATACGCAGTATTTT
CDR3 protein: CASSVTSGLAVKGDTQYF
D gene: TRBD2
J gene: TRBJ2-3
V gene: TRBV9
clone size: -

CDR3 DNA: TGTGCCAGCAGCCGCGGGCCGGACACTGAAGCTTTCTTT
CDR3 protein: CASSRGPDTEAFF
D gene: -
J gene: TRBJ1-1
V gene: TRBV14
clone size: -

CDR3 DNA: TGTGCCAGCAGCGGTGGGGCCAACGTCCTGACTTTC
CDR3 protein: CASSGGANVLTF
D gene: -
J gene: TRBJ2-6
V gene: TRBV2
clone size: -

CDR3 DNA: TGTGCCAGCAGTCAAATTCAGCCCCAGCATTTT
CDR3 protein: CASSQIQPQHF
D gene: -
J gene: TRBJ1-5
V gene: TRBV28
clone size: -

CDR3 DNA: TGTGCCAGCATACTGGGACAGGGTGCCCCCCACAATCAGCCCCAGCATTTT
CDR3 protein: CASILGQGAPHNQPQHF
D gene: TRBD1
J gene: TRBJ1-5
V gene: TRBV28
clone size: -

CDR3 DNA: TGTGCCAGCTCACTAAATAGGGGAACTGAAGCTTTCTTT
CDR3 protein: CASSLNRGTEAFF
D gene: -
J gene: TRBJ1-1
V gene: TRBV18
clone size: once

CDR3 DNA: TGTGCCAGCACTGTCGGATCGAACACTGAAGCTTTCTTT
CDR3 protein: CASTVGSNTEAFF
D gene: -
J gene: TRBJ1-1
V gene: TRBV2
clone size: -

CDR3 DNA: TGTGCCAGCAGACGTACCGGGCCCCGTGGAGATACGCAGTATTTT
CDR3 protein: CASRRTGPRGDTQYF
D gene: -
J gene: TRBJ2-3
V gene: TRBV5-6
clone size: once

CDR3 DNA: TGTGCCAGCAGATTACAGGGCGGAAGGGCCGGGGAGCTGTTTTTT
CDR3 protein: CASRLQGGRAGELFF
D gene: -
J gene: TRBJ2-2
V gene: TRBV6-5
clone size: -

CDR3 DNA: TGTGCCAGCAGTGAAGGGGCCAACAATCAGCCCCAGCATTTT
CDR3 protein: CASSEGANNQPQHF
D gene: -
J gene: TRBJ1-5
V gene: TRBV6-1
clone size: -

CDR3 DNA: TGTGCCAGCTCACCAATCAGCGGGAGGGGCACAGATACGCAGTATTTT
CDR3 protein: CASSPISGRGTDTQYF
D gene: TRBD2
J gene: TRBJ2-3
V gene: TRBV18
clone size: -

CDR3 DNA: TGTGCCAGCAGCAACCGGGACAGATCTTACGAGCAGTACTTC
CDR3 protein: CASSNRDRSYEQYF
D gene: TRBD1
J gene: TRBJ2-7
V gene: TRBV5-4
clone size: -

CDR3 DNA: TGCGCCAGCAGCTTACCGCGGGAGGCGCAGTTCTTC
CDR3 protein: CASSLPREAQFF
D gene: TRBD2
J gene: TRBJ2-1
V gene: TRBV5-1
clone size: -

CDR3 DNA: TGTGCCAGCAGTGAGAGACGACCGGGACTTGAGCAGTTCTTC
CDR3 protein: CASSERRPGLEQFF
D gene: -
J gene: TRBJ2-1
V gene: TRBV6-5
clone size: -

CDR3 DNA: TGTGCCTGGAGTTTGACTTCGTACAATGAGCAGTTCTTC
CDR3 protein: CAWSLTSYNEQFF
D gene: -
J gene: TRBJ2-1
V gene: TRBV30
clone size: -

CDR3 DNA: TGTGCCAGCAGCCAAGTGCTCGGCAGACAAGAGACCCAGTACTTC
CDR3 protein: CASSQVLGRQETQYF
D gene: -
J gene: TRBJ2-5
V gene: TRBV4-2
clone size: -

CDR3 DNA: TGTGCCAGCAGCTTTGCCCAGTCGGGCGAGCAGTACTTC
CDR3 protein: CASSFAQSGEQYF
D gene: -
J gene: TRBJ2-7
V gene: TRBV11-2
clone size: -

CDR3 DNA: TGCGCCAGCAGGAGATCGAATGAGCAGTTCTTC
CDR3 protein: CASRRSNEQFF
D gene: -
J gene: TRBJ2-1
V gene: TRBV5-1
clone size: -

CDR3 DNA: TGCGCCAGCAGCTTGGAACTAGCGGTCAGAGACGAGCAGTACTTC
CDR3 protein: CASSLELAVRDEQYF
D gene: TRBD2
J gene: TRBJ2-7
V gene: TRBV5-1
clone size: -

CDR3 DNA: TGTGCCAGCAGCCCGACCCAGCCCCAGCATTTT
CDR3 protein: CASSPTQPQHF
D gene: -
J gene: TRBJ1-5
V gene: TRBV5-4
clone size: -

CDR3 DNA: TGTGCCAGCAGCCAAGATCTAGGACTAGCGGGAGGACTCGTTGGCGATGAGCAGTTCTTC
CDR3 protein: CASSQDLGLAGGLVGDEQFF
D gene: TRBD2
J gene: TRBJ2-1
V gene: TRBV14
clone size: -

CDR3 DNA: TGCAGTGTCTCTCCTAACTATGGCTACACCTTC
CDR3 protein: CSVSPNYGYTF
D gene: -
J gene: TRBJ1-2
V gene: TRBV20-1
clone size: -

CDR3 DNA: TGTGCCAGCAGCGCCCCCGGGACGCTACACTACGAGCAGTACTTC
CDR3 protein: CASSAPGTLHYEQYF
D gene: -
J gene: TRBJ2-7
V gene: TRBV7-2
clone size: -

CDR3 DNA: TGCGCCAGCAGCCAAGATAGACAGGCTATGAACACTGAAGCTTTCTTT
CDR3 protein: CASSQDRQAMNTEAFF
D gene: -
J gene: TRBJ1-1
V gene: TRBV4-1
clone size: -

CDR3 DNA: TGTGCCAGCAGTTGGGAGTATGGACTAGCGGGAGGCTCCTACGAGCAGTACTTC
CDR3 protein: CASSWEYGLAGGSYEQYF
D gene: TRBD2
J gene: TRBJ2-7
V gene: TRBV28
clone size: -

CDR3 DNA: TGTGCCAGCAGTGTGCAGGGGGCCTACGAGCAGTACTTC
CDR3 protein: CASSVQGAYEQYF
D gene: TRBD1
J gene: TRBJ2-7
V gene: TRBV2
clone size: -

CDR3 DNA: TGTGCCAGCAGCAAAAAGACCCAGTACTTC
CDR3 protein: CASSKKTQYF
D gene: -
J gene: TRBJ2-5
V gene: TRBV21-1
clone size: -

CDR3 DNA: TGCAGCGTTGTTAGGGGCGCAGATACGCAGTATTTT
CDR3 protein: CSVVRGADTQYF
D gene: -
J gene: TRBJ2-3
V gene: TRBV29-1
clone size: -

CDR3 DNA: TGTGCCAGCAGTTACGGCCGACAGGGCACAGGGGCCTTCCAAGAGACCCAGTACTTC
CDR3 protein: CASSYGRQGTGAFQETQYF
D gene: TRBD1
J gene: TRBJ2-5
V gene: TRBV27
clone size: -

CDR3 DNA: TGTGCCAGCAGTTTCGGCCAGCATGATACGCAGTATTTT
CDR3 protein: CASSFGQHDTQYF
D gene: -
J gene: TRBJ2-3
V gene: TRBV28
clone size: -

CDR3 DNA: TGTGCCAGCAGCCGGTACAGACTAGCGGACACCGGGGAGCTGTTTTTT
CDR3 protein: CASSRYRLADTGELFF
D gene: TRBD2
J gene: TRBJ2-2
V gene: TRBV28
clone size: -

CDR3 DNA: TGCGCCAGCAGCTTCCCCCCCGATGTTAGTTCCAATGAGCAGTTCTTC
CDR3 protein: CASSFPPDVSSNEQFF
D gene: -
J gene: TRBJ2-1
V gene: TRBV5-1
clone size: -

CDR3 DNA: TGTGCCATCAGATTGGACCACGAGCAGTACTTC
CDR3 protein: CAIRLDHEQYF
D gene: -
J gene: TRBJ2-7
V gene: TRBV10-3
clone size: -

CDR3 DNA: TGTGCCACCAGTGGAATTAACTATGGCTACACCTTC
CDR3 protein: CATSGINYGYTF
D gene: -
J gene: TRBJ1-2
V gene: TRBV15
clone size: -

CDR3 DNA: TGTGCCAGCAGCCCCCGAGGACTAGCGGGAGTGGAGACCCAGTACTTC
CDR3 protein: CASSPRGLAGVETQYF
D gene: TRBD2
J gene: TRBJ2-5
V gene: TRBV7-2
clone size: -

CDR3 DNA: TGTGCCAGTAGCGGGAGGGCCAGGACAGATACGCAGTATTTT
CDR3 protein: CASSGRARTDTQYF
D gene: TRBD2
J gene: TRBJ2-3
V gene: TRBV2
clone size: -

CDR3 DNA: TGTGCCAGCTCACAAGGGGCCTATGAGCAGTTCTTC
CDR3 protein: CASSQGAYEQFF
D gene: -
J gene: TRBJ2-1
V gene: TRBV18
clone size: -

CDR3 DNA: TGTGCCAGCAGCGTAGGACAGCTCTCTGGAAACACCATATATTTT
CDR3 protein: CASSVGQLSGNTIYF
D gene: -
J gene: TRBJ1-3
V gene: TRBV9
clone size: -

CDR3 DNA: TGTGCCAGCAGTTATCGGACGGTCGCAACTAATGAAAAACTGTTTTTT
CDR3 protein: CASSYRTVATNEKLFF
D gene: -
J gene: TRBJ1-4
V gene: TRBV6-6
clone size: -

CDR3 DNA: TGTGCCAGCAGCTCGGGTGGGACGCAGTATTTT
CDR3 protein: CASSSGGTQYF
D gene: -
J gene: TRBJ2-3
V gene: TRBV7-9
clone size: -

CDR3 DNA: TGTGCCAGTAGTATAAAGTGGGGGTACACCGGGGAGCTGTTTTTT
CDR3 protein: CASSIKWGYTGELFF
D gene: -
J gene: TRBJ2-2
V gene: TRBV19
clone size: -

CDR3 DNA: TGTGCCAGCAGCCTGACAGGGTTCGATTTGGCCAAAAACATTCAGTACTTC
CDR3 protein: CASSLTGFDLAKNIQYF
D gene: TRBD1
J gene: TRBJ2-4
V gene: TRBV5-4
clone size: -

CDR3 DNA: TGCGCCAGCAGGCCAGAAGAGAACACTGAAGCTTTCTTT
CDR3 protein: CASRPEENTEAFF
D gene: -
J gene: TRBJ1-1
V gene: TRBV5-1
clone size: -

CDR3 DNA: TGTGCCAAAGGGGGACTAGCGGGAGCCGGGGAGCTGTTTTTT
CDR3 protein: CAKGGLAGAGELFF
D gene: TRBD2
J gene: TRBJ2-2
V gene: TRBV7-6
clone size: -

CDR3 DNA: TGTGCCAGCAGTGGCCGGGACAGCACCTACGAGCAGTACTTC
CDR3 protein: CASSGRDSTYEQYF
D gene: TRBD1
J gene: TRBJ2-7
V gene: TRBV25-1
clone size: -

CDR3 DNA: TGTGCCAGCAGGATCGACAGAAGCTCTGGAAACACCATATATTTT
CDR3 protein: CASRIDRSSGNTIYF
D gene: -
J gene: TRBJ1-3
V gene: TRBV7-9
clone size: -

CDR3 DNA: TGCAGCGTTGTCAACAGGGGGCATGGAGGGAATGAGCAGTTCTTC
CDR3 protein: CSVVNRGHGGNEQFF
D gene: TRBD1
J gene: TRBJ2-1
V gene: TRBV29-1
clone size: -

CDR3 DNA: TGCGCCAGCAGCTTGGATCCTGACCGAAGTTTGGCTTTCTTT
CDR3 protein: CASSLDPDRSLAFF
D gene: -
J gene: TRBJ1-1
V gene: TRBV5-1
clone size: -